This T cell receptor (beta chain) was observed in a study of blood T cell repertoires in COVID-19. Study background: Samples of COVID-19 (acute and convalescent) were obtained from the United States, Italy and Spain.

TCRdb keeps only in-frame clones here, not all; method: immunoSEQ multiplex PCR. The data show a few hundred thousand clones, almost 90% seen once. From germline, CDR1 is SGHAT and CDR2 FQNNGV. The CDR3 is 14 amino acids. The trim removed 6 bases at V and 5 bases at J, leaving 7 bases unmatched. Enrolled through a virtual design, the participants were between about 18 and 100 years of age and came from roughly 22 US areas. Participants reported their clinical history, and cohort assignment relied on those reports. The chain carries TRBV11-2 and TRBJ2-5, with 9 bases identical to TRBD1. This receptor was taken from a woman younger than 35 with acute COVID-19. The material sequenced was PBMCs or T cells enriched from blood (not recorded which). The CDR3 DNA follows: TGTGCCAGCAGTACACAGGGGGCGGAGGAGACCCAGTACTTC. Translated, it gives CASSTQGAEETQYF. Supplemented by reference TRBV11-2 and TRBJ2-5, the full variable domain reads EAGVAQSPRYKIIEKRQSVAFWCNPISGHATLYWYQQILGQGPKLLIQFQNNGVVDDSQLPKDRFSAERLKGVDSTLKIQPAKLEDSAVYLCASSTQGAEETQYFGPGTRLLVL.